The subject of this entry is one T cell receptor (beta chain). The CDR3 has 17 residues. J was trimmed by 0 bases and V by 3 bases; bases with no gene match: 7. Per the germline V gene, CDR1 is SGHAT and CDR2 is FQDESV (reference sequence). This table comes from immunoSEQ multiplex PCR, and its TCRdb copy is limited to in-frame clones, with some not included. The sample holds 200,000 to 250,000 clones, around nine tenths seen once. This sample is part of a study of cytomegalovirus exposure and HLA in healthy donors. The TCR comes from a woman between 18 and 30 years old in good health and CMV-seropositive. Sequencing was carried out using PBMCs. J is TRBJ1-3 and V is TRBV11-1; 8 positions match TRBD1. As DNA, the CDR3 is TGTGCCAGCAGCTTTCGACTGACAGGGGACTCTGGAAACACCATATATTTT. Its translation is CASSFRLTGDSGNTIYF.